This T cell receptor beta chain was captured in a study of blood T cells in healthy people across ages. Background on the study: Template switching caught about one barcoded beta molecule for each two T cells.

The use of a sample-barcoded 5' primer and a J-beta primer mix characterized a second PCR of roughly 7 to 11 cycles. One entry per CDR3 protein, called by TCRdb with MiXCR from the 5' RACE reads. The table shows roughly 800,000 distinct CDR3 sequences, with under 40% occurring only once. V lost 2 bases and J lost 5, with 13 bases in between. CDR3 length: 15 residues. CDR1 and CDR2 (germline): LGHDT, YNNKEL (reference sequence). This clonotype showed up just a few times. The origin of this receptor is a man aged 18-30 years in good health. Sequenced sample: blood. The V and J genes are TRBV3-1 and TRBJ2-1; unclear D gene. The CDR3 is CASSQIPTRNNEQFF. The CDR3 coding sequence is TGTGCCAGCAGCCAAATCCCAACGCGAAACAATGAGCAGTTCTTC.